This T cell receptor beta chain was identified in a study of T cells expressing NK-cell markers. Using the 5' RACE reads, TCRdb records one entry per CDR3 protein without DNA. Here the sample table reports about 390,000 distinct CDR3 sequences. From germline, CDR1 is SGHKS and CDR2 YYEKEE (reference sequence). The CDR3 runs 15 residues. The TCR originated in a woman aged 45 to 65 in good health. Sequenced: blood T cells: a sorted CD56 or NKG2C T cell subset, CD4+ or CD8+ T cells, or bulk PBMC T cells (not recorded which). This chain uses TRBV5-5 with TRBJ2-2. The CDR3 spells CASSWGAKGTGELFF.